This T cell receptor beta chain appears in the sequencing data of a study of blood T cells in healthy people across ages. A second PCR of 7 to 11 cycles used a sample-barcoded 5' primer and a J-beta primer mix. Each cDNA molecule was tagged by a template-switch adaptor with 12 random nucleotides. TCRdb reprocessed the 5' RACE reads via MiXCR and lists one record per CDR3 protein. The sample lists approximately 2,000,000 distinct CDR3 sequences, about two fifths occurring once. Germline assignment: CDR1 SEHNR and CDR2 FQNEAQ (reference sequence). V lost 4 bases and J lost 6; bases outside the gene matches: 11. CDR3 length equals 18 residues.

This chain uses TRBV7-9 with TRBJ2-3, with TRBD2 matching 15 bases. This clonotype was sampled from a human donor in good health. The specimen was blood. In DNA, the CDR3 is TGTGCCAGCAGCTCGGGACTAGCGGGGGGCAGTTCGGCGGATACGCAGTATTTT. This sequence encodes CASSSGLAGGSSADTQYF.